This is a list of T cell receptor beta chains from one sample in a study of T cells in Graves' hyperthyroidism and ophthalmopathy. MiXCR, run by TCRdb on the multiplex PCR reads, gives a single entry per CDR3 protein. The table records under 350,000 distinct CDR3 sequences, 15% to 20% of them present only once. Specimen: blood. Every receptor here comes from a woman in her sixties or seventies with Graves' ophthalmopathy. CDR3s include the opening cysteine and the closing phenylalanine or tryptophan. Fields, in order: J gene, V gene, CDR3 protein.

J: TRBJ2-2; V: TRBV20-1; CDR3: CSARTSENTGELFF
J: TRBJ2-3; V: TRBV24-1; CDR3: CATSDWSSTDTQYF
J: TRBJ2-1; V: TRBV28; CDR3: CASIRAALAGGSYNEQFF
J: TRBJ2-7; V: TRBV2; CDR3: CASSVRVYEQYF
J: TRBJ1-2; V: TRBV28; CDR3: CASSTPGDSYGYTF
J: TRBJ2-7; V: TRBV20-1; CDR3: CSATHPMEGLYEQYF
J: TRBJ1-2; V: TRBV6-2/TRBV6-3; CDR3: CASSYPGQGLRGYTF
J: TRBJ2-3; V: TRBV13; CDR3: CASSLLSGGPGTDTQYF
J: TRBJ2-6; V: TRBV3-1; CDR3: CASSQDLANVLTF
J: TRBJ2-7; V: TRBV4-1; CDR3: CASSVGQGVSVGEQYF
J: TRBJ2-1; V: TRBV11-3; CDR3: CASSSPGQGAVEQFF
J: TRBJ2-7; V: TRBV10-3; CDR3: CAIRGTSGGYEQYF
J: TRBJ1-4; V: TRBV4-2; CDR3: CASSQDNRGHEKLFF
J: TRBJ2-3; V: TRBV19; CDR3: CASSISGWSDTQYF
J: TRBJ1-6; V: TRBV6-1; CDR3: CASSKNDRGIGSPLHF
J: TRBJ2-2; V: TRBV20-1; CDR3: CSADPGLAGAGELFF
J: TRBJ2-3; V: TRBV6-2/TRBV6-3; CDR3: CASSYPSPRLLTTDTQYF
J: TRBJ1-1; V: TRBV9; CDR3: CASSVDLVAGEEAFF
J: TRBJ2-7; V: TRBV6-5; CDR3: CASSYVTGQGVEEQYF
J: TRBJ2-7; V: TRBV7-2; CDR3: CASSWGPDRANYEQYF
J: TRBJ1-2; V: TRBV9; CDR3: CASSPLGTFYGYTF
J: TRBJ1-3; V: TRBV27; CDR3: CASSLSGRGNTIYF
J: TRBJ1-2; V: TRBV30; CDR3: CAWSEIYGYTF
J: TRBJ1-2; V: TRBV9; CDR3: CASSVSGLGYTF
J: TRBJ2-7; V: TRBV28; CDR3: CASSSAGRENEQYF
J: TRBJ2-7; V: TRBV28; CDR3: CASTSTGGREQYF
J: TRBJ1-1; V: TRBV20-1; CDR3: CSARVGNTEAFF
J: TRBJ2-7; V: TRBV5-1; CDR3: CASSPTPERAYEQYF
J: TRBJ2-1; V: TRBV5-6; CDR3: CASTDPTSGRPSEQFF
J: TRBJ1-1; V: TRBV15; CDR3: CATSSRAEAFF
J: TRBJ1-1; V: TRBV28; CDR3: CASSSFIGGGTEAFF
J: TRBJ2-3; V: TRBV9; CDR3: CASSGKTHGGGNTDTQYF
J: TRBJ2-5; V: TRBV11-2; CDR3: CASSLAAGSFETQYF
J: TRBJ1-2; V: TRBV4-3; CDR3: CASSQVLDRGARYGYTF
J: TRBJ2-7; V: TRBV5-5; CDR3: CASSLEDRSYEQYF
J: TRBJ2-7; V: TRBV7-9; CDR3: CASSLARDSNPYEQYF
J: TRBJ2-7; V: TRBV28; CDR3: CASSSVGSSAYEQYF
J: TRBJ1-1; V: TRBV5-1; CDR3: CASQGARDTEAFF
J: TRBJ2-1; V: TRBV10-3; CDR3: CAIGDYNNEQFF
J: TRBJ2-1; V: TRBV6-1; CDR3: CASSEVVTAYNEQFF
J: TRBJ2-1; V: TRBV5-4; CDR3: CASSLGGNRDGNEQFF
J: TRBJ2-1; V: TRBV19; CDR3: CASSVTGSYNEQFF
J: TRBJ1-1; V: TRBV12-3/TRBV12-4; CDR3: CASSLMREGTEAFF
J: TRBJ2-3; V: TRBV12-3/TRBV12-4; CDR3: CASGSGIARPTDTQYF
J: TRBJ2-3; V: TRBV2; CDR3: CASSEWGQGPDTQYF
J: TRBJ2-1; V: TRBV20-1; CDR3: CSARDSAYNEQFF
J: TRBJ2-1; V: TRBV27; CDR3: CASKGLAGHNEQFF
J: TRBJ1-4; V: TRBV6-1; CDR3: CASSAGQGFTKKLFF
J: TRBJ1-3; V: TRBV5-1; CDR3: CASSAGQGRNTIYF
J: TRBJ1-5; V: TRBV6-2/TRBV6-3; CDR3: CASSGQGPPQHF
J: TRBJ2-7; V: TRBV30; CDR3: CAWSGDLFHEQYF
J: TRBJ1-5; V: TRBV27; CDR3: CASSVTGGGNQPQHF
J: TRBJ2-7; V: TRBV18; CDR3: CASSPVRRTIENSYEQYF
J: TRBJ2-1; V: TRBV12-3/TRBV12-4; CDR3: CASSGQGAYEQFF
J: TRBJ2-7; V: TRBV6-1; CDR3: CASDRGYYWEQYF